This TCR beta chain was sequenced in a study of blood T cells in healthy people across ages. Findings of the study overall: Naive CD4+ cells and diversity were both higher in long-lived donors than in aged donors.

Isolation of PBMCs gave at least 6 million cells per sample. The CDR3 is 15 amino acids. Germline V gene sequence: CDR1 SGHRS, CDR2 YFSETQ. V lost 0 bases, J lost 2 bases, and 10 bases lay in between. In the case of this clonotype: Its antigen is as yet unknown.

A second PCR, run for about 6 to 11 cycles, used a sample-barcoded 5' primer plus a J-beta primer mix. MiXCR, run by TCRdb on the 5' RACE reads, gives a single entry per CDR3 protein. The repertoire holds approximately 690,000 distinct CDR3 sequences, with roughly 58% as singletons. This TCR derives from a man aged 60 to 69 in good health. Material: blood. The chain carries TRBV5-1 and TRBJ2-3, with D unclear. The CDR3 here is CASSLAAYSTDTQYF. The CDR3 DNA follows: TGCGCCAGCAGCTTGGCCGCCTACTCCACAGATACGCAGTATTTT.